Below, one T cell receptor (beta chain) is given with its context. Its antigen remains unknown. The CDR3 runs 13 residues. Germline values: CDR1 LGHNT, CDR2 FRNRAP. Between the trimmed V and J ends, which lost 10 bases and 0 bases, there was a span of 10 bases. The data were taken from a study of cytomegalovirus exposure and HLA in healthy donors. Use of 60 Vbeta and 13 Jbeta primers characterized the PCR. Method: immunoSEQ multiplex PCR; TCRdb's copy keeps in-frame clones and lacks some. The sample has approximately 150,000 clones, 65% to 70% seen once; the top ten hold less than 11%. Whole-study results and caveats: Most TCR sequences showed up rarely, but some public TCRs showed up in many donors. In a later analysis, DRB1 alleles had the most associated TCRs; HLA-C alleles the fewest.

The gene calls are TRBV12-5 and TRBJ1-5, with a possible D match to TRBD1 (5 bases). This TCR came from a man aged 30-40 years in good health and CMV-seropositive. The sequencing input was PBMCs. CDR3 amino acids: CATQQDSNQPQHF. CDR3 in DNA: TGTGCTACCCAACAGGATAGCAATCAGCCCCAGCATTTT.